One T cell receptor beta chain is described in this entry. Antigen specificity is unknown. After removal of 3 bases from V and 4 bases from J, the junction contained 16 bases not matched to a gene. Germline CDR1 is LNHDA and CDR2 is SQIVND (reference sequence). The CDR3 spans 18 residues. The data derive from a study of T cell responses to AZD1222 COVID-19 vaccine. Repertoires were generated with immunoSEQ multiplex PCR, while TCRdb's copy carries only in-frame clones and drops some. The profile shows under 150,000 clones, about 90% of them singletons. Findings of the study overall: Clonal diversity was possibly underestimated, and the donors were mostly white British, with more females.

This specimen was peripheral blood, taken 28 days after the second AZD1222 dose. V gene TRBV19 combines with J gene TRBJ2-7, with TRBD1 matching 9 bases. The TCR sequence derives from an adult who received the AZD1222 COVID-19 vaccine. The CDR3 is CASSIRTGTGYSRYEQYF. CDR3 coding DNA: TGTGCCAGTAGTATCCGAACCGGGACAGGGTATTCTCGGTACGAGCAGTACTTC.